The rows below give T cell receptor beta chains drawn from one sample of a study of Ad26.COV2.S vaccination and SARS-CoV-2 variants. Method: immunoSEQ multiplex PCR; TCRdb's copy keeps in-frame clones and lacks some. The sample consists of some 180,000 clones, roughly 85% of them appearing once. The sequences come from peripheral blood, collected after recovery from COVID-19. These receptors came from a human donor who had recovered from COVID-19. The CDR3 runs from the conserved cysteine through the conserved F or W. D genes are given only for firm matches. Clone size is not always given. Where it is, it says once, few, many or a class for expanded clones.

>TRBV7-9|TRBJ2-1|NA|NA
TGTGCCAGCAGCTCCACAGGGTTAGGTGACAATGAGCAGTTCTTC
CASSSTGLGDNEQFF
>TRBV5-4|TRBJ1-3|NA|NA
TGTGCCAGCAGCGTGTACTCTGGAAACACCATATATTTT
CASSVYSGNTIYF
>TRBV6-2/TRBV6-3|TRBJ2-3|NA|NA
TGTGCCAGCAGTTATGGGGGCGGTACAGATACGCAGTATTTT
CASSYGGGTDTQYF
>TRBV3-1/TRBV3-2|TRBJ1-1|once|NA
TGTGCCAGCAGCCACGGGGGTTTCGCTGAAGCTTTCTTT
CASSHGGFAEAFF
>TRBV5-1|TRBJ2-1|NA|NA
TGCGCCAGCAGCTCCGCCGAAGGCCGGGATGAGCAGTTCTTC
CASSSAEGRDEQFF
>TRBV28|TRBJ2-1|NA|NA
TGTGCCAGCCTCCCCCTCGGCGGAGAGCAGTTCTTC
CASLPLGGEQFF
>TRBV2|TRBJ1-5|few|TRBD1
TGTGCCAGCACGGGACAGACTAGCAATCAGCCCCAGCATTTT
CASTGQTSNQPQHF
>TRBV9|TRBJ1-3|NA|NA
TGTGCCAGCAGCGATGCCAGGGGTGGAAACACCATATATTTT
CASSDARGGNTIYF
>TRBV6-5|TRBJ2-3|NA|TRBD2
TGTGCCAGTTCTGCCGGGACTAGCGGAGCGGATACGCAGTATTTT
CASSAGTSGADTQYF
>TRBV30|TRBJ1-1|NA|NA
TGTGCCTGGAGCCTTCTGGACAGACGGGAAGCCTTCTTT
CAWSLLDRREAFF
>TRBV25-1|TRBJ2-1|NA|NA
TGTGCCAGCAGTGAATATCTCTCCAATAATGAGCAGTTCTTC
CASSEYLSNNEQFF
>TRBV15|TRBJ2-1|NA|NA
TGTGCCACCAGCAGAGATATAGGGCGCAATGAGCAGTTCTTC
CATSRDIGRNEQFF
>TRBV2|TRBJ1-5|NA|TRBD1
TGTGCCAGCAACCAGGACAGGGATCAGCCCCAGCATTTT
CASNQDRDQPQHF
>TRBV30|TRBJ2-1|NA|NA
TGTGCCTGGAGTCGGCGGGACAGAGCCTACAATGAGCAGTTCTTC
CAWSRRDRAYNEQFF
>TRBV19|TRBJ2-7|NA|TRBD1
TGTGCCAGTAGCGCGGGACAGGGGAGTCCGTGGGAGCAGTACTTC
CASSAGQGSPWEQYF
>TRBV5-4|TRBJ2-1|NA|TRBD2
TGTGCCAGCACCGGCCGGGGTAGCGGGAGGTCTGAGCAGTTCTTC
CASTGRGSGRSEQFF
>TRBV30|TRBJ1-5|NA|NA
TGTGCCTGGAGTGTACAGGCCACCAATCAGCCCCAGCATTTT
CAWSVQATNQPQHF
>TRBV11-3|TRBJ2-6|NA|TRBD2
TGTGCCAGCAGCTTAGAACGGGGCCTAGCGGGAGTGTCTGGGGCCAACGTCCTGACTTTC
CASSLERGLAGVSGANVLTF
>TRBV29-1|TRBJ2-3|NA|NA
TGCAGCGTTGAAGGGGGGACCATCGGGGATACGCAGTATTTT
CSVEGGTIGDTQYF